A single sample gave rise to the 9 T cell receptor beta chains below, sequenced in a study of blood T cell repertoires in COVID-19. The table came from immunoSEQ multiplex PCR; TCRdb's copy has only in-frame clones and leaves some out. The repertoire includes over 250,000 clones, roughly 80% of them detected once, and 4.5% to 6% sits in the top ten. Sequenced input: PBMCs or T cells enriched from blood (not recorded which). The receptors derive from a man aged 35 to 55 who had been exposed to COVID-19.

The CDR3 region has the DNA TGTGCCGGCGGCGGGGGAGCAACTAATGAAAAACTGTTTTTT. It is translated as CAGGGGATNEKLFF. V gene TRBV7-2 combines with J gene TRBJ1-4; D possibly corresponds to TRBD1 (5 bases). The germline V gene encodes CDR1 SGHTA and CDR2 FQGNSA. CDR3 length: 14 residues. V lost 11 bases to trimming and J lost 0 bases, with 13 bases between them.

The J gene is TRBJ2-2, the V gene TRBV3-1 (or the pseudogene TRBV3-2); weak D call: TRBD2 (6 bases). The CDR3 spans 18 residues. Trimming left V 1 base short and J 5 bases short, with 20 bases between. In germline, CDR1 is LGHDT, CDR2 YNNKEL (reference sequence). CDR3: CASSQVRRTTKKTGELFF. CDR3 coding DNA: TGTGCCAGCAGCCAAGTCCGCCGGACTACGAAGAAAACCGGGGAGCTGTTTTTT.

The V call is TRBV29-1, the J call TRBJ2-2; 8 bases match TRBD2. The J segment lost 2 bases and the V segment lost 1 base, leaving 9 bases of the junction unmatched. CDR1 is SQVTM and CDR2 is ANQGSEA in the germline V gene. The CDR3 runs to 17 residues. The CDR3 is CSVEVAGGPFNTGELFF. In DNA form, the CDR3 reads TGCAGCGTTGAAGTTGCGGGGGGTCCCTTTAACACCGGGGAGCTGTTTTTT.

The rearrangement uses TRBV21-1 and TRBJ2-5; the table's D call, TRBD2, was not checked against the DNA. TRBV21-1 is shown as a pseudogene. This CDR3 has 11 amino acids. The CDR3 DNA reads as TGTGCCAACCGGGGGGAAGAGACCCAGTACTTC. Encoded protein: CANRGEETQYF.

Details on this clone: Other DNA sequences in the sample encode the same CDR3. The rearrangement uses TRBV9 and TRBJ2-1; a weak D match, TRBD2 (5 bases). CDR1 is SGDLS, CDR2 YYNGEE, per germline. Between the trimmed V and J ends, which lost 3 bases and 7 bases, there was a span of 8 bases. The CDR3 covers 12 residues. Written as DNA, the CDR3 is TGTGCCAGCAGCGCCAGCGGAAATGAGCAGTTCTTC. This codes for CASSASGNEQFF.

V gene TRBV5-7 combines with J gene TRBJ1-2; TRBD1 is a possible D gene (5 bases). TRBV5-7 belongs to the ORF category, with a function that is uncertain. The length of the CDR3 is 18 residues. V lost 2 bases, J lost 4 bases, and 24 bases lay in between. For the CDR3, the DNA is TGTGCCAGCAGCTTTCCGCAGGGTCCGCCTAAAGGCTTCTATGGCTACACCTTC. Its protein is CASSFPQGPPKGFYGYTF.

The chain links TRBV6-8 to TRBJ2-5, with D maybe TRBD1 (5 bases). The V gene's germline CDR1 is MNHGY and CDR2 SAAAGT. Trimming pared 6 bases from V and 3 bases from J, leaving 17 bases between. There are 15 residues in the CDR3. Here the CDR3 DNA reads TGTGCCAGCAGATTACCAGGGCAGGTCAAAGAGACCCAGTACTTC. Its protein product is CASRLPGQVKETQYF.

In DNA, the CDR3 is TGTGCCAGCAATCCTAGCGGGAGGGCCGGGGTGGACATTCAGTACTTC. Amino acid sequence: CASNPSGRAGVDIQYF. The chain couples TRBV7-2 to TRBJ2-4; 12 bases line up with TRBD2. Germline-derived CDR1 and CDR2 are SGHTA and FQGNSA. V shed 7 bases, J shed 8 bases, and the junction held 12 bases outside the gene matches. The CDR3 contains 16 residues.

This chain joins TRBV10-2 and TRBJ1-2; 8 bases are shared with TRBD1. In germline, CDR1 is WSHSY, CDR2 SAAADI. V lost 7 bases to trimming and J lost 6 bases; unmatched junction nucleotides: 7. The CDR3 is made up of 13 amino acids. The CDR3 DNA reads TGCGCCAGCAACCTAGGACAGGGACATGGCTACACCTTC. It is translated as CASNLGQGHGYTF.